This TCR beta chain comes out of a study of cytomegalovirus exposure and HLA in healthy donors. Points from the study as a whole: In an earlier analysis, about 87% or about 30%: the productive usage of most TCR beta V segments. TCR beta sequences reportedly predicted the HLA-A and HLA-B alleles of most subjects accurately.

Germline V CDR1 and CDR2: KGHSH, LQKENI. Trimming took 3 bases from V and 0 from J, leaving 12 bases between them. This CDR3 has 16 residues. Note on this clone: Its antigen is not identified.

Primers: 60 Vbeta forward and 13 Jbeta reverse. Only in-frame clones appear in the TCRdb table, and some are missing; sequencing was by immunoSEQ multiplex PCR. This table holds under 200,000 clones, about two thirds found once. The receptor was isolated from a woman in her twenties or thirties in good health and CMV-seronegative. The chain combines TRBV18 with TRBJ1-3, with unresolved D. The material sequenced was PBMCs. CDR3 DNA: TGTGCCAGCTCACCCGGGGTCGGGAGCTCTGGAAACACCATATATTTT. Protein: CASSPGVGSSGNTIYF.